Sequencing of this TCR beta chain was carried out in a study of T cell repertoires in cytomegalovirus infection. On the study more broadly: Public TCR beta signature analysis indicated the presence of both CMV infection and matching HLA type.

As concerns this clonotype: The antigen is unknown. One junction end does not reproduce the germline sequence, and a read error may be involved.

MiXCR, run by TCRdb on the reads, gives a single entry per CDR3 protein. Among 200,000 to 250,000 distinct CDR3 sequences, around two fifths were seen once, and the ten largest hold approximately 59%. Germline CDR1 LNHDA, CDR2 SQIVND (reference sequence). This CDR3 contains 15 residues. Broader study findings: Identification of carriers of CMV plus the relevant HLA was achieved through cumulative public TCR beta family frequency.

This sample comprised CD8+ T cells from cultured PBMCs, obtained from culture after CMV antigen stimulation. The TCR was taken from a human donor in good health (CMV status not recorded). Some clones in this sample may be carry-over from other donors' samples. V and J are TRBV19 and TRBJ1-1; D perhaps matches TRBD1 (5 bases). In nucleotides, the CDR3 is TGTGCCAGTGGGACTTCATGTGGTGTGAAAACTGAAGCTTTCTTT. Encoded protein: CASGTSCGVKTEAFF.